The 23 T cell receptor beta chains presented below share a single source sample, sequenced in a study of shared T cell receptors in the human thymus. The table came from immunoSEQ multiplex PCR; TCRdb's copy has only in-frame clones and leaves some out. The sample yields about 730,000 clones, approximately 85% seen once. This sample was also put to use in a study of human thymus T cells.

Source material: thymocytes. The receptors derive from a girl in the first two years of life with a congenital heart defect.

The chain employs TRBV5-4 and TRBJ1-1; 9 bases line up with TRBD1. The CDR3 sequence is 16 residues long. The trim removed 7 bases at V and 6 bases at J, leaving 16 bases unmatched. Germline V gene data show CDR1 as SGHNT and CDR2 as YYREEE (reference sequence). CDR3 sequence: CASWEGWDRAVAEAFF. CDR3 bases: TGTGCCAGCTGGGAGGGGTGGGACAGGGCGGTTGCTGAAGCTTTCTTT.

The chain combines TRBV6-5 with TRBJ1-1; possibly TRBD1 for D (6 bases). The V end was cut by 0 bases, the J end by 3 bases, with 14 bases between. CDR1 and CDR2 (germline): MNHEY, SVGAGI. The CDR3 has 16 amino acids. The CDR3: CASSYSLRDTDTEAFF. The CDR3 bases are TGTGCCAGCAGTTACTCGCTCCGGGACACCGACACTGAAGCTTTCTTT.

This clone was seen more than once but under ten times. This chain joins TRBV29-1 and TRBJ2-7; possibly TRBD1 for D (6 bases). V shed 8 bases and J shed 3 bases, with 20 bases lying between them. The CDR3 sequence is 14 residues long. Looked up from germline, CDR1 is SQVTM and CDR2 is ANQGSEA. The CDR3 is CSPTGSQGLYEQYF. Here the CDR3 DNA reads TGCAGCCCCACCGGATCCCAGGGGCTCTACGAGCAGTACTTC.

This clone was detected once. The V gene is TRBV13, the J gene TRBJ2-5, with D tentatively TRBD2 (6 bases). The CDR3 runs 20 residues. The V end lost 5 bases, the J end lost 5 bases, and 33 bases lay between the germline ends. Per germline, CDR1 PRHDT and CDR2 FYEKMQ (reference sequence). The CDR3 coding sequence is TGTGCCAGCAGCCGGAGGGGTGGGAAGGTTGGGATTTTTAATAGGGAGACCCAGTACTTC. Translation gives CASSRRGGKVGIFNRETQYF.

V gene TRBV4-3 combines with J gene TRBJ1-6; D possibly corresponds to TRBD1 (6 bases). The CDR3 spans 16 residues. Germline V gives CDR1 LGHNA, CDR2 YSLEER. The V end lost 4 bases, the J end lost 10 bases, and 20 bases lay between the germline ends. The CDR3 protein is CASSPQGRPGGSPLHF. The CDR3 bases are TGCGCCAGCAGCCCCCAGGGGCGCCCCGGCGGATCACCCCTCCACTTT.

This chain links TRBV19 with TRBJ1-6; 7 positions match TRBD1. V gave up 3 bases and J gave up 9 bases; unmatched junction bases: 5. Germline CDR1 is LNHDA and CDR2 is SQIVND (reference sequence). The CDR3 has 14 amino acids. In DNA, the CDR3 is TGTGCCAGTAGTATTGGAGGGGGCGGTTCACCCCTCCACTTT. This codes for CASSIGGGGSPLHF. Together with reference TRBV19 and TRBJ1-6, the CDR3 gives the full variable domain: DGGITQSPKYLFRKEGQNVTLSCEQNLNHDAMYWYRQDPGQGLRLIYYSQIVNDFQKGDIAEGYSVSREKKESFPLTVTSAQKNPTAFYLCASSIGGGGSPLHFGNGTRLTVT.

This clone was observed a few times. The genes are TRBV6-4 and TRBJ2-1; 9 bases are shared with TRBD2. V was pared by 2 bases and J by 6 bases, with 5 bases of the junction left unmatched. CDR1 is MRHNA and CDR2 is SNTAGT in the germline V gene. This CDR3 comprises 15 residues. The CDR3 DNA reads as TGTGCCAGCAGTGACGGGCTAGCGGGGCCCAATGAGCAGTTCTTC. This sequence encodes CASSDGLAGPNEQFF.

The chain combines TRBV27 with TRBJ1-6, with TRBD1 matching over 7 bases. The CDR3 has 17 residues. V was clipped by 2 bases and J by 6 bases; unmatched bases: 10. The germline V gene encodes CDR1 MNHEY and CDR2 SMNVEV (reference sequence). The CDR3 loop reads CASSLEGGSGPNSPLHF. The CDR3 region has the DNA TGTGCCAGCAGTTTAGAAGGGGGCTCTGGCCCTAATTCACCCCTCCACTTT.

The V call is TRBV7-2, the J call TRBJ2-1; D is possibly TRBD2 (7 bases). CDR1 is SGHTA and CDR2 is FQGNSA in the germline V gene. Trimming left V 0 bases short and J 7 bases short, with 13 bases between. The CDR3 covers 15 residues. The CDR3 here is CASSLAGGPWNEQFF. The CDR3 nucleotides read TGTGCCAGCAGCTTAGCGGGGGGGCCGTGGAATGAGCAGTTCTTC.

As for this clone: The junction does not match germline at one end; this may be a read error. This same CDR3 is encoded by further DNA sequences in the sample. This chain joins TRBV15 and TRBJ1-2; TRBD1 aligns across 7 bases. The germline V gene has CDR1 LNHNV and CDR2 YYDKDF (reference sequence). The CDR3 runs to 18 residues. CDR3 coding DNA: TGCGCCACCAGCAGAGCGACTTCGACCCGGGGACAGCCCTATGGCTACACCTTC. Translation gives CATSRATSTRGQPYGYTF.

The chain joins TRBV21-1 to TRBJ2-5; the table's D call, TRBD2, was not checked against the DNA. The last part of the DNA fits TRBJ2-7 better; the J call may be wrong. TRBV21-1 is classified as a pseudogene. This CDR3 has 14 amino acids. The CDR3 nucleotides are TGTGCCAGCAGCAAAGCCTCAACCCCGTACGAGCAGTACTTC. Its translation is CASSKASTPYEQYF.

The table lists this clone with a few counts. The chain employs TRBV10-3 and TRBJ1-3, with 8 bases that match TRBD1. Trimming removed 5 bases from V and 3 bases from J; junction bases left unmatched: 12. Germline lookup yields CDR1 ENHRY and CDR2 SYGVKD. The CDR3 extends over 17 amino acids. CDR3: CAISRTGKFGGGNTIYF. CDR3 sequence (DNA): TGTGCCATCAGTAGGACAGGGAAATTTGGCGGTGGAAACACCATATATTTT.

This chain connects TRBV12-5 to TRBJ1-4; D perhaps matches TRBD1 (5 bases). There are 15 residues in the CDR3. V lost 0 bases to trimming and J lost 4 bases, with 9 bases between them. Germline V gene lookup returns CDR1 LGHNT and CDR2 FRNRAP. The CDR3 is CASGLVGQLNEKLFF. The CDR3 DNA is TGTGCTAGTGGTTTGGTGGGGCAGCTTAATGAAAAACTGTTTTTT.

The chain carries TRBV6-6 and TRBJ1-5; D gene uncertain. The CDR3 runs to 14 residues. Germline loops: CDR1 MNHNY, CDR2 SVGAGI (reference sequence). The ends were cut back, 6 bases at V and 6 bases at J, with 15 bases in the middle. The CDR3 DNA sequence: TGTGCCAGCAGGCGCAATAGACTAGGTCAGCCCCAGCATTTT. This sequence encodes CASRRNRLGQPQHF.

The chain's CDR3 is CASTKRGRPPREQYF. The CDR3 coding sequence is TGTGCCAGCACCAAAAGGGGCAGGCCCCCTAGGGAGCAGTACTTC. The chain employs TRBV27 and TRBJ2-7, with D maybe TRBD1 (5 bases). Trimming stripped 7 bases from V and 7 bases from J, with 23 bases between. Germline CDR1 MNHEY, CDR2 SMNVEV (reference sequence). The CDR3 consists of 15 residues.

The genes are TRBV18 and TRBJ1-5; tentatively, D is TRBD1 (5 bases). The V end was cut by 3 bases, the J end by 5 bases, with 23 bases between. Looked up from germline, CDR1 is KGHSH and CDR2 is LQKENI. The CDR3 runs 18 residues. The CDR3 is CASSPWGGTGVTYQPQHF. The CDR3 nucleotides read TGTGCCAGCTCACCCTGGGGGGGGACCGGGGTAACTTATCAGCCCCAGCATTTT. The full variable domain, rest sourced from reference TRBV18 and TRBJ1-5, is NAGVMQNPRHLVRRRGQEARLRCSPMKGHSHVYWYRQLPEEGLKFMVYLQKENIIDESGMPKERFSAEFPKEGPSILRIQQVVRGDSAAYFCASSPWGGTGVTYQPQHFGDGTRLSIL.

This clone was observed a handful of times. The chain couples TRBV7-2 to TRBJ2-5; tentative D call: TRBD1 (5 bases). With 0 bases removed from V and 0 bases from J, the gap between germline ends came to 14 bases. The germline gives CDR1 SGHTA, CDR2 FQGNSA. This CDR3 region has 17 residues. The CDR3 here is CASSLAPPQENQETQYF. CDR3 nucleotides: TGTGCCAGCAGCTTAGCTCCGCCACAGGAGAACCAAGAGACCCAGTACTTC.

This clone was counted a single time. The chain recombines TRBV6-1 with TRBJ1-2; no clear D gene. Looked up from germline, CDR1 is MNHNS and CDR2 is SASEGT. CDR3 length equals 14 residues. Between the trimmed V and J ends, which lost 4 bases and 2 bases, there was a span of 11 bases. The CDR3 nucleotides read TGTGCCAGCAGTGCGTGGGCAGGAAACTATGGCTACACCTTC. It specifies CASSAWAGNYGYTF.

This clone occurred once. The chain carries TRBV5-1 and TRBJ2-7; 7 positions agree with TRBD1. In germline, CDR1 is SGHRS, CDR2 YFSETQ. CDR3 size: 14 residues. V shed 0 bases, J shed 3 bases, and the junction held 3 bases outside the gene matches. In DNA, the CDR3 is TGCGCCAGCAGCTTGGACAGGGGAGTCTACGAGCAGTACTTC. The encoded protein is CASSLDRGVYEQYF. The full variable domain, its missing parts supplied by reference TRBV5-1 and TRBJ2-7, is KAGVTQTPRYLIKTRGQQVTLSCSPISGHRSVSWYQQTPGQGLQFLFEYFSETQRNKGNFPGRFSGRQFSNSRSEMNVSTLELGDSALYLCASSLDRGVYEQYFGPGTRLTVT.

The V gene is TRBV6-1, the J gene TRBJ2-2; TRBD2 might be the D (7 bases). The length of the CDR3 is 15 residues. The germline CDR1 and CDR2 sequences are MNHNS and SASEGT. V was shortened by 7 bases and J by 4 bases, with 16 bases between the two germline ends. The CDR3 reads CASKLRGGGTGELFF. As DNA, the CDR3 is TGTGCCAGCAAACTCAGGGGAGGGGGCACCGGGGAGCTGTTTTTT.

This clone was counted a few times. The chain uses TRBV27 and TRBJ1-2; the D gene is possibly TRBD1 (6 bases). The germline V gene has CDR1 MNHEY and CDR2 SMNVEV (reference sequence). This CDR3 has 15 amino acids. Trimming cost V 5 bases and J 4 bases, with 17 bases left between them. The CDR3 DNA sequence: TGTGCCAGCAGTCCAAAGACAGGCTCGATCTATGGCTACACCTTC. As protein: CASSPKTGSIYGYTF.

This chain uses TRBV5-1 with TRBJ1-2; D is possibly TRBD1 (6 bases). CDR1 and CDR2 (germline): SGHRS, YFSETQ. Trimming cost V 4 bases and J 0 bases, with 16 bases left between them. This CDR3 comprises 16 residues. The CDR3 DNA follows: TGCGCCAGCAGCCCCCCCCCGGACAGACCTAACTATGGCTACACCTTC. This gives the protein CASSPPPDRPNYGYTF. The variable domain in full, with the rest retrieved from reference TRBV5-1 and TRBJ1-2, is KAGVTQTPRYLIKTRGQQVTLSCSPISGHRSVSWYQQTPGQGLQFLFEYFSETQRNKGNFPGRFSGRQFSNSRSEMNVSTLELGDSALYLCASSPPPDRPNYGYTFGSGTRLTVV.

The rearrangement links TRBV5-1 to TRBJ1-4, with 11 bases fitting TRBD1. Germline lookup yields CDR1 SGHRS and CDR2 YFSETQ. The CDR3 is made up of 16 amino acids. Trimming at V came to 2 bases and at J to 7 bases, leaving 7 bases not matched to a gene. Written as DNA, the CDR3 is TGCGCCAGCAGCTTCCGGACAGGGGGCCCCATTGAAAAACTGTTTTTT. Amino acid sequence: CASSFRTGGPIEKLFF. Using reference TRBV5-1 and TRBJ1-4 for the parts outside the CDR3, the full variable domain is KAGVTQTPRYLIKTRGQQVTLSCSPISGHRSVSWYQQTPGQGLQFLFEYFSETQRNKGNFPGRFSGRQFSNSRSEMNVSTLELGDSALYLCASSFRTGGPIEKLFFGSGTQLSVL.